This T cell receptor beta chain was obtained from a study of early T cells in non-severe SARS-CoV-2 infection. Study background: Sequencing of bulk RNA from unsorted whole blood was done, without chain pairing.

The germline V gene encodes CDR1 MNHEY and CDR2 SMNVEV (reference sequence). The CDR3 contains 17 residues. V trimming: 2 bases; J trimming: 5 bases; junction bases outside the gene matches: 14. This clonotype was recorded a few times. Its antigen is undetermined. Study-wide results and limits: The VDJdb matching leaned toward anti-spike CD8 responses and overlooked private and CD4 specificities.

In the library, individual cDNA molecules carried attached unique molecular identifiers. TCRdb redid the calling of the 5' RACE reads with MiXCR, one entry per CDR3 protein. The sample lists 70,000 to 80,000 distinct CDR3 sequences, under 15% occurring once. The sequence derives from an adult who was a healthcare worker with PCR-confirmed SARS-CoV-2 infection or an uninfected control (not recorded which). The chain recombines TRBV27 with TRBJ2-5; TRBD1 matches 7 bases. Sequencing was performed on whole blood, taken at baseline. The CDR3 sequence: CASSLHPPDRVGETQYF. The CDR3 nucleotides read TGTGCCAGCAGTTTACACCCCCCCGACAGGGTTGGGGAGACCCAGTACTTC.